This T cell receptor beta chain was recorded in a study of T cell repertoires in cytomegalovirus infection. A word on this clonotype: Its antigen remains unknown.

Via MiXCR, TCRdb re-called the reads, giving one row per CDR3 protein. Counted here are approximately 110,000 distinct CDR3 sequences, less than 30% occurring once; the ten biggest clones make up about 81%. The CDR3 runs 15 residues. Germline assignment: CDR1 LNHNV and CDR2 YYDKDF (reference sequence). V was pared by 5 bases and J by 7 bases, with 17 bases between. The specimen was CD8+ T cells from cultured PBMCs, collected from culture after CMV antigen stimulation. The sequence came from a human donor in good health (CMV status not recorded). Some clones in this sample may be carry-over from other donors' samples. The chain is built from TRBV15 and TRBJ1-4, with TRBD1 as a possible D gene (6 bases). The CDR3: CATSGGYTGSEKLFF. CDR3 coding DNA: TGTGCCACCAGCGGGGGTTATACAGGGAGTGAAAAACTGTTTTTT.